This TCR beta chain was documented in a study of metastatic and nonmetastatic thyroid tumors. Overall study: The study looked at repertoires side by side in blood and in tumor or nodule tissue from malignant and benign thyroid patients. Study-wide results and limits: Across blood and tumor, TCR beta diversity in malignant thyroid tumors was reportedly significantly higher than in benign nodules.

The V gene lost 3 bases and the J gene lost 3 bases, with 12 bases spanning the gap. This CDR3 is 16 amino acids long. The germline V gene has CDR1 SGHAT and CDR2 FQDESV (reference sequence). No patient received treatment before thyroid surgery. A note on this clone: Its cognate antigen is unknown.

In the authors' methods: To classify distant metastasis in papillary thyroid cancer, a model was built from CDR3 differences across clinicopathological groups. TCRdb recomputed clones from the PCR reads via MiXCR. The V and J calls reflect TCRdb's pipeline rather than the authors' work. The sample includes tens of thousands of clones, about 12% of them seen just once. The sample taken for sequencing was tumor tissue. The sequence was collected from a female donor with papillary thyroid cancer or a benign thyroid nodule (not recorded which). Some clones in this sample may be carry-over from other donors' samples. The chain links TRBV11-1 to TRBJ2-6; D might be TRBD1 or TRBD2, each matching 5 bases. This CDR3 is CASSLLRGFGANVLTF. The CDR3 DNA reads TGTGCCAGCAGCTTGTTGAGGGGCTTTGGGGCCAACGTCCTGACTTTC.